The 27 T cell receptor beta chains below all came from one sample that was sequenced in a study of cytomegalovirus exposure and HLA in healthy donors. PCR amplification relied on 60 Vbeta primers (plus 13 Jbeta primers). The table came from immunoSEQ multiplex PCR; TCRdb's copy has only in-frame clones and leaves some out. The repertoire holds roughly 180,000 clones, approximately 80% seen once, with about 0.77% in the top ten. Source material: PBMCs. These TCRs come from a young woman in good health and CMV-seronegative.

The chain combines TRBV14 with TRBJ2-3, with 10 bases fitting TRBD2. V gave up 5 bases and J gave up 5 bases; unmatched junction bases: 7. The CDR3 runs 15 residues. CDR1 and CDR2 (germline): SGHDN, FVKESK. For the CDR3, the DNA is TGTGCCAGCAGCACCCTAGCGGGAGCGGGAGATACGCAGTATTTT. Translation gives CASSTLAGAGDTQYF. The whole variable domain, filled in from reference TRBV14 and TRBJ2-3, reads EAGVTQFPSHSVIEKGQTVTLRCDPISGHDNLYWYRRVMGKEIKFLLHFVKESKQDESGMPNNRFLAERTGGTYSTLKVQPAELEDSGVYFCASSTLAGAGDTQYFGPGTRLTVL.

As regards this clone: One end of the junction does not line up with germline, which may come from a read error. The gene calls are TRBV9 and TRBJ2-1; D call uncertain. This CDR3 has 12 residues. The V gene's germline CDR1 is SGDLS and CDR2 YYNGEE. This CDR3 is CASSPHQSPVIF. CDR3 nucleotide sequence: TGTGCCAGCAGCCCCCACCAAAGTCCGGTGATCTTC.

V and J are TRBV4-1 and TRBJ2-2; a possible D gene is TRBD2 (5 bases). The germline V and J ends were trimmed by 3 bases and 2 bases, with 13 bases remaining between them. Germline-derived CDR1 and CDR2 are MGHRA and YSYEKL. The CDR3 consists of 16 residues. DNA for the CDR3: TGCGCCAGCAGCCACGGACTCTCCAGAAACACCGGGGAGCTGTTTTTT. Residues: CASSHGLSRNTGELFF.

This rearrangement joins TRBV5-4 to TRBJ2-1; 9 nucleotides match TRBD2. The CDR3 contains 13 residues. Germline assignment: CDR1 SGHNT and CDR2 YYREEE (reference sequence). The J segment lost 7 bases and the V segment lost 4 bases, leaving 3 bases of the junction unmatched. This chain's CDR3 is CASSITSGNEQFF. The CDR3 region has the DNA TGTGCCAGCAGCATCACTAGCGGGAATGAGCAGTTCTTC.

The V call is TRBV29-1, the J call TRBJ2-2; perhaps TRBD1 as D (5 bases). V shed 2 bases and J shed 6 bases, with 19 bases lying between them. The CDR3 has 16 residues. Per the germline V gene, CDR1 is SQVTM and CDR2 is ANQGSEA. The CDR3 is CSVEKGQGLYPGELFF. In DNA form, the CDR3 reads TGCAGCGTTGAAAAAGGGCAGGGCTTATATCCCGGGGAGCTGTTTTTT.

The genes are TRBV5-5 and TRBJ1-5; D is unresolved. The CDR3 length is 14 residues. From germline, CDR1 is SGHKS and CDR2 YYEKEE (reference sequence). V was cut by 0 bases and J by 0 bases, with 4 bases left in between. CDR3 protein: CASSLGYSNQPQHF. The CDR3 coding sequence is TGTGCCAGCAGCTTGGGTTATAGCAATCAGCCCCAGCATTTT. Together with reference TRBV5-5 and TRBJ1-5, the CDR3 gives the full variable domain: DAGVTQSPTHLIKTRGQQVTLRCSPISGHKSVSWYQQVLGQGPQFIFQYYEKEERGRGNFPDRFSARQFPNYSSELNVNALLLGDSALYLCASSLGYSNQPQHFGDGTRLSIL.

The genes are TRBV4-1 and TRBJ2-7; 7 bases align to TRBD1. Trimming removed 3 bases from V and 3 bases from J; junction bases left unmatched: 20. Germline CDR1 is MGHRA and CDR2 is YSYEKL. This CDR3 comprises 19 residues. The CDR3 DNA reads as TGCGCCAGCAGCCACAAGGACGGACAGGATCACGATGGGGACTACGAGCAGTACTTC. Translation: CASSHKDGQDHDGDYEQYF.

This chain links TRBV7-9 with TRBJ1-4; TRBD1 is a possible D gene (5 bases). The CDR3 has 17 amino acids. The V gene's germline CDR1 is SEHNR and CDR2 FQNEAQ (reference sequence). V dropped 5 bases and J dropped 2 bases, with 18 bases sitting between them. DNA of the CDR3: TGTGCCAGCAGCCGACCGCAGGGTTTTGTGACTAATGAAAAACTGTTTTTT. This sequence encodes CASSRPQGFVTNEKLFF.

The rearrangement joins TRBV27 to TRBJ2-7, with 10 bases that match TRBD2. Germline V gene data show CDR1 as MNHEY and CDR2 as SMNVEV (reference sequence). V was pared by 5 bases and J by 1 base, with 2 bases of the junction left unmatched. This CDR3 has 14 residues. CDR3 in DNA: TGTGCCAGCAGTCCGGGACTAGCGTCCTACGAGCAGTACTTC. Its translation is CASSPGLASYEQYF.

The chain joins TRBV4-1 to TRBJ2-1; TRBD2 matches 8 bases. The CDR3 length is 17 residues. Germline values: CDR1 MGHRA, CDR2 YSYEKL. J was trimmed by 3 bases and V by 1 base; bases with no gene match: 8. This CDR3 reads CASSQAVSGSRYNEQFF. The CDR3 region has the DNA TGCGCCAGCAGCCAAGCGGTAAGCGGGAGTCGCTACAATGAGCAGTTCTTC.

The chain combines TRBV5-1 with TRBJ2-3, with D tentatively TRBD1 (5 bases). The germline gives CDR1 SGHRS, CDR2 YFSETQ. V shed 4 bases and J shed 1 base, with 7 bases lying between them. There are 13 residues in the CDR3. This CDR3 is CASSPTGTDTQYF. The CDR3 nucleotides read TGCGCCAGCAGCCCGACAGGCACAGATACGCAGTATTTT.

The chain combines TRBV7-6 with TRBJ2-1; 10 nucleotides match TRBD2. In germline, CDR1 is SGHVS, CDR2 FNYEAQ. The V and J ends lost 5 bases and 9 bases, in that order; junction bases with no gene match: 7. This CDR3 has 14 amino acids. This CDR3 reads CASSQAGGPGEQFF. As DNA, the CDR3 is TGTGCCAGCAGCCAAGCGGGAGGGCCGGGTGAGCAGTTCTTC.

The J gene is TRBJ1-1, the V gene TRBV6-1, with a possible D match to TRBD1 (5 bases). CDR1 is MNHNS, CDR2 SASEGT, per germline. This CDR3 region has 14 residues. V was shortened by 4 bases and J by 3 bases, with 12 bases between the two germline ends. The CDR3 is CASSGLTGDTEAFF. The CDR3 region has the DNA TGTGCCAGCAGTGGCCTCACGGGGGACACTGAAGCTTTCTTT.

This clone was detected a few times. This sequence joins TRBV5-4 and TRBJ2-3, with D tentatively TRBD2 (6 bases). V was clipped by 1 base and J by 1 base, with 16 bases between them. This CDR3 is 17 amino acids long. Germline loops: CDR1 SGHNT, CDR2 YYREEE (reference sequence). CDR3 sequence: CASSLLGGGLGTDTQYF. CDR3 in DNA: TGTGCCAGCAGCTTGTTGGGGGGAGGCCTCGGCACAGATACGCAGTATTTT.

CDR3 sequence: CASSLEGNPSTDTQYF. In DNA form, the CDR3 reads TGTGCCAGCAGCTTAGAGGGGAACCCTAGCACAGATACGCAGTATTTT. V gene TRBV7-2 combines with J gene TRBJ2-3; D is possibly TRBD1 (5 bases). The CDR3 is 16 amino acids. CDR1 and CDR2 (germline): SGHTA, FQGNSA. The germline V and J ends were trimmed by 1 base and 0 bases, with 11 bases remaining between them.

The chain carries TRBV6-6 and TRBJ1-2; no firm D call. Trimming removed 2 bases from V and 4 bases from J, with 11 bases in between. The CDR3 length is 14 residues. Germline values: CDR1 MNHNY, CDR2 SVGAGI (reference sequence). The CDR3 here is CASSYVEHPYGYTF. The CDR3 DNA follows: TGTGCCAGCAGTTACGTGGAGCACCCCTATGGCTACACCTTC.

This rearrangement joins TRBV19 to TRBJ2-1; D gene ambiguous. The CDR3 length is 15 residues. The germline V and J ends were trimmed by 0 bases and 8 bases, with 14 bases remaining between them. Germline V gives CDR1 LNHDA, CDR2 SQIVND (reference sequence). CDR3 bases: TGTGCCAGTAGTATAGATTTGTCAGGAACTGATGAGCAGTTCTTC. This encodes CASSIDLSGTDEQFF.

In this sample, this clone turned up once. The V call is TRBV18, the J call TRBJ1-1; the match to TRBD1 covers 7 bases. The V and J ends lost 5 bases and 0 bases, in that order; junction bases with no gene match: 12. This CDR3 contains 17 residues. The germline gives CDR1 KGHSH, CDR2 LQKENI. CDR3 sequence reads: CASSALSLQGMNTEAFF. The CDR3, as DNA: TGTGCCAGCTCAGCACTGTCCCTACAGGGGATGAACACTGAAGCTTTCTTT.

This chain uses TRBV19 with TRBJ1-1; D is ambiguous. The germline gives CDR1 LNHDA, CDR2 SQIVND (reference sequence). The length of the CDR3 is 14 residues. Trimming shortened V by 2 bases and J by 10 bases, and 17 bases separated the two germline ends. The CDR3 bases are TGTGCCAGTAGTATAACCCTGTCAGGTGGGTCAGCTTTCTTT. Amino acids: CASSITLSGGSAFF.

The rearrangement joins TRBV29-1 to TRBJ2-7, with D perhaps TRBD1 (6 bases). The CDR3 consists of 12 residues. The V gene lost 6 bases and the J gene lost 3 bases, with 12 bases spanning the gap. The germline V gene has CDR1 SQVTM and CDR2 ANQGSEA. CDR3 sequence reads: CSVAQGNYEQYF. The CDR3 nucleotides read TGCAGCGTCGCTCAGGGGAACTACGAGCAGTACTTC.

The rearrangement joins TRBV6-5 to TRBJ2-3; 12 nucleotides match TRBD2. Germline CDR1 reads MNHEY; CDR2 reads SVGAGI. The CDR3 loop spans 14 amino acids. Germline trimming cut 7 bases from V and 4 bases from J; bases unmatched to any gene: 3. The CDR3 nucleotides read TGTGCCAGCACACTAGCGGGAGGTTCAGATACGCAGTATTTT. Protein sequence: CASTLAGGSDTQYF.

This chain links TRBV28 with TRBJ2-6; D uncertain. From germline, CDR1 is MDHEN and CDR2 SYDVKM. The CDR3 runs 14 residues. With 4 bases removed from V and 4 bases from J, the gap between germline ends came to 8 bases. CDR3 nucleotide sequence: TGTGCCAGCAGTTCCCCGGTGGGGGCCAACGTCCTGACTTTC. Its translation: CASSSPVGANVLTF. The whole variable domain, filled in from reference TRBV28 and TRBJ2-6, reads DVKVTQSSRYLVKRTGEKVFLECVQDMDHENMFWYRQDPGLGLRLIYFSYDVKMKEKGDIPEGYSVSREKKERFSLILESASTNQTSMYLCASSSPVGANVLTFGAGSRLTVL.

The V and J genes are TRBV10-3 and TRBJ1-3, with D unresolved. The V end lost 10 bases, the J end lost 1 base, and 8 bases lay between the germline ends. Germline V gene data show CDR1 as ENHRY and CDR2 as SYGVKD. CDR3 length equals 12 residues. The CDR3 spells CAKRDSGNTIYF. The CDR3 DNA reads TGTGCCAAGAGGGATTCTGGAAACACCATATATTTT.

The rearrangement joins TRBV10-3 to TRBJ2-2, with D hard to call. The germline gives CDR1 ENHRY, CDR2 SYGVKD. This CDR3 has 13 residues. Trimming shortened V by 7 bases and J by 0 bases, and 6 bases separated the two germline ends. CDR3 in amino acids: CAIKSSNTGELFF. As DNA, the CDR3 is TGTGCCATCAAATCATCGAACACCGGGGAGCTGTTTTTT.

The CDR3 sequence is CASTRGLVDTEAFF. DNA of the CDR3: TGTGCCAGCACCAGGGGGTTAGTAGACACTGAAGCTTTCTTT. The rearrangement links TRBV6-1 to TRBJ1-1; 7 bases match TRBD1. There are 14 residues in the CDR3. Germline CDR1 MNHNS, CDR2 SASEGT. With V trimmed by 7 bases and J by 3 bases, 8 bases remained unmatched.

J is TRBJ2-1 and V is TRBV11-3; 7 positions match TRBD2. Per the germline V gene, CDR1 is SGHNT and CDR2 is YENEEA. The V gene end was trimmed by 3 bases and the J gene end by 0 bases; junction bases not matched to a gene: 11. The CDR3 runs 18 residues. The CDR3 nucleotides are TGTGCCAGCAGCTTTAGGCTAGCGGAGCCCCCCTCCTACAATGAGCAGTTCTTC. Translated, it gives CASSFRLAEPPSYNEQFF.

The V call is TRBV4-3, the J call TRBJ2-5; the match to TRBD2 covers 7 bases. This CDR3 contains 15 residues. Trimming removed 4 bases from V and 5 bases from J; junction bases left unmatched: 10. Germline values: CDR1 LGHNA, CDR2 YSLEER. CDR3 in DNA: TGCGCCAGCAGCCGGGAGACTAGGGAGGGTGAGACCCAGTACTTC. It codes for CASSRETREGETQYF.